Each of the 14 T cell receptor beta chains below was sequenced from the same sample in a study of blood T cell repertoires in COVID-19. Data came from immunoSEQ multiplex PCR; TCRdb stores just in-frame clones and leaves some out. This table has about 150,000 clones, 70% to 90% appearing once. Sequenced: peripheral blood. Receptors were obtained from a human donor in a cohort sampled during active COVID-19.

The CDR3 is CASSSAWPTGRESNQPQHF. In DNA, the CDR3 is TGTGCCAGCAGCTCCGCTTGGCCCACCGGGAGGGAGAGCAATCAGCCCCAGCATTTT. This chain connects TRBV11-2 to TRBJ1-5; D is unresolved. Trimming pared 4 bases from V and 1 base from J, leaving 23 bases between. The CDR3 is 19 amino acids. The germline V gene has CDR1 SGHAT and CDR2 FQNNGV.

The gene calls are TRBV7-8 and TRBJ2-7; 9 bases map to TRBD1. The germline gives CDR1 SGHVS, CDR2 FQNEAQ. The CDR3 is made up of 16 amino acids. V shed 3 bases and J 2 bases; nucleotides not matched to a gene: 8. CDR3 bases: TGTGCCAGCAGCTTCGCCGGGACAGGGTTTGCCTACGAGCAGTACTTC. Its protein product is CASSFAGTGFAYEQYF.

There are a few counts of this clone. The chain employs TRBV6-6 and TRBJ1-2, with 7 bases identical to TRBD1. V lost 6 bases, J lost 0 bases, and 4 bases stayed unmatched. This CDR3 region has 14 residues. Germline V gives CDR1 MNHNY, CDR2 SVGAGI (reference sequence). Here the CDR3 reads CASRSTGANYGYTF. The CDR3 region has the DNA TGTGCCAGCAGATCAACAGGGGCTAACTATGGCTACACCTTC.

The chain carries TRBV4-3 and TRBJ1-1, with D possibly TRBD1 on 5 matching bases. This CDR3 is 14 amino acids long. Germline-derived CDR1 and CDR2 are LGHNA and YSLEER. V lost 1 base and J 4 bases, leaving 10 bases between the germline ends. The DNA for the CDR3 is TGCGCCAGCAGCCAAGTAGGGGCTGGCACTGAAGCTTTCTTT. It is translated as CASSQVGAGTEAFF.

The V call is TRBV6-4, the J call TRBJ2-7, with 7 bases that match TRBD2. The length of the CDR3 is 11 residues. Unmatched junction bases numbered 4, after V lost 8 bases and J lost 6 bases. Looked up from germline, CDR1 is MRHNA and CDR2 is SNTAGT. The CDR3 DNA follows: TGTGCCAGCTGGGGGGGGTCCGAGCAGTACTTC. Protein: CASWGGSEQYF.

J is TRBJ1-1 and V is TRBV5-1, with 11 bases identical to TRBD1. The trim removed 4 bases at V and 5 bases at J, leaving 10 bases unmatched. The CDR3 is 16 residues long. Germline CDR1 and CDR2: SGHRS and YFSETQ. The CDR3 reads CASSTTGTGGWTEAFF. The CDR3 DNA reads as TGCGCCAGCAGCACCACCGGGACAGGGGGTTGGACTGAAGCTTTCTTT.

The chain combines TRBV5-1 with TRBJ1-2; D is possibly TRBD1 (6 bases). Trimming stripped 2 bases from V and 4 bases from J, with 9 bases between. This CDR3 has 13 amino acids. Germline CDR1 is SGHRS and CDR2 is YFSETQ. The CDR3 sequence: CASSFGGAYGYTF. CDR3 nucleotide sequence: TGCGCCAGCAGCTTCGGGGGGGCCTATGGCTACACCTTC.

The chain links TRBV30 to TRBJ1-4; 8 bases agree with TRBD1. The germline V gene encodes CDR1 GTSNPN and CDR2 SVGIG (reference sequence). Trimming cost V 1 base and J 8 bases; bases outside gene matches: 6. The CDR3 has 14 amino acids. In DNA, the CDR3 is TGTGCCTGGAGTGCGGGACAGGTGGGGGAAAAACTGTTTTTT. Translated: CAWSAGQVGEKLFF.

V gene TRBV5-6 combines with J gene TRBJ1-2; 7 bases map to TRBD1. Germline V CDR1 and CDR2: SGHDT, YYEEEE. The CDR3 sequence is 13 residues long. Trimming cost V 1 base and J 8 bases; bases outside gene matches: 5. The CDR3 reads CASSLTGVYGYTF. As DNA, the CDR3 is TGTGCCAGCAGCTTGACAGGGGTTTACGGCTACACCTTC.

V gene TRBV6-5 combines with J gene TRBJ1-6; the D gene is possibly TRBD1 (5 bases). CDR1 and CDR2 from the germline V gene are MNHEY and SVGAGI. Trimming took 2 bases from V and 6 from J, leaving 8 bases between them. The CDR3 loop spans 14 amino acids. CDR3 in amino acids: CASSYRGSNSPLHF. The CDR3 region has the DNA TGTGCCAGCAGTTACAGGGGAAGTAATTCACCCCTCCACTTT.

The genes are TRBV30 and TRBJ1-3, with 8 bases lining up with TRBD1. The germline V gene encodes CDR1 GTSNPN and CDR2 SVGIG (reference sequence). This CDR3 comprises 19 residues. J gave up 0 bases and V 4 bases, and 17 bases lay outside the gene matches. The CDR3 nucleotides are TGTGCCTGGACTAAAGACAGGGGCGGCCTTCTCTCCTCTGGAAACACCATATATTTT. This sequence encodes CAWTKDRGGLLSSGNTIYF.

V and J are TRBV6-2 or TRBV6-3 and TRBJ1-1; 7 nucleotides agree with TRBD1. CDR1 and CDR2 from the germline V gene are MNHEY and SVGEGT. This CDR3 has 15 residues. With V trimmed by 0 bases and J by 7 bases, 8 bases remained unmatched. This CDR3 is CASSYSIHGQVEAFF. The CDR3 DNA reads TGTGCCAGCAGTTACTCGATCCATGGACAGGTTGAAGCTTTCTTT.

The chain has TRBV6-5 and TRBJ1-2; the match to TRBD1 covers 8 bases. The CDR3 consists of 14 residues. Germline-derived CDR1 and CDR2 are MNHEY and SVGAGI. The trim removed 9 bases at V and 4 bases at J, leaving 10 bases unmatched. CDR3 residues: CASMSQGAIYGYTF. The CDR3 DNA sequence: TGTGCCAGTATGTCGCAGGGGGCAATCTATGGCTACACCTTC.

V and J are TRBV5-1 and TRBJ2-7; perhaps TRBD1 as D (5 bases). The CDR3 has 14 amino acids. V was pared by 1 base and J by 2 bases, with 10 bases between. Germline V gene lookup returns CDR1 SGHRS and CDR2 YFSETQ. The CDR3: CASSLPGQPYEQYF. As DNA, the CDR3 is TGCGCCAGCAGCTTGCCCGGACAACCCTACGAGCAGTACTTC.